This T cell receptor (beta chain) was observed in a study of OX40 agonist ivuxolimab in advanced cancers. Using immunoSEQ multiplex PCR, the repertoire was profiled, and TCRdb retains in-frame clones only, with some absent. The sample holds 70,000 to 95,000 clones, around 88% seen once. Excluded were patients having autoimmune disease history or systemic immunosuppression. Remarks on this clone: No antigen is known for it.

The J segment lost 3 bases and the V segment lost 2 bases, leaving 4 bases of the junction unmatched. Per the germline V gene, CDR1 is MNHNS and CDR2 is SASEGT. The CDR3 has 16 residues. The study, taken as a whole, reports: On average, a greater number of expanded clones characterised CD8+ T cells relative to CD4+. Antigen specificity remained undetermined for the expanded peripheral T cells.

The sequences come from CD4+ or CD8+ T cells sorted from blood, collected in a trial of the OX40 agonist ivuxolimab. The receptor comes from an adult with an advanced solid tumor such as melanoma, head and neck, liver or kidney cancer. The chain joins TRBV6-1 to TRBJ2-3; 11 bases match TRBD2. The CDR3 bases are TGTGCCAGCAGTGAATGGGCTAGCGGGGGGACAGATACGCAGTATTTT. Translation: CASSEWASGGTDTQYF.